The 9 T cell receptor beta chains below were found in one sample sequenced in a study of spatial heterogeneity in lung cancer. As to time point: sample taken at primary tumor resection. Unsorted whole RNA from tumor, nontumor lung or frozen PBMC underwent sequencing. One entry per CDR3 protein results from TCRdb running MiXCR on the 5' RACE reads. This table holds some 15,000 distinct CDR3 sequences, 11% to 15% found once. Sequencing used PBMCs, obtained at surgery. The receptors were gathered from a male donor with early-stage non-small cell lung cancer.

This clonotype has just a few counts. This chain links TRBV7-8 with TRBJ2-1; 10 bases fit TRBD1. Trimming at V came to 5 bases and at J to 4 bases, leaving 8 bases not matched to a gene. Germline loops: CDR1 SGHVS, CDR2 FQNEAQ. The CDR3 is 16 residues long. CDR3 region: CASSLYRQGAYNEQFF. The DNA of the CDR3 is TGTGCCAGCAGCCTCTACAGACAGGGGGCATACAATGAGCAGTTCTTC.

In its sample, this clonotype was seen many times. The chain has TRBV5-6 and TRBJ2-1; no clear D. CDR1 and CDR2 from the germline V gene are SGHDT and YYEEEE. The V gene lost 4 bases and the J gene lost 0 bases, with 23 bases spanning the gap. CDR3 size: 19 residues. CDR3 protein: CASSQALVRILYSYNEQFF. In DNA, the CDR3 is TGTGCCAGCAGCCAGGCTTTGGTTCGAATATTATACTCCTACAATGAGCAGTTCTTC.

The gene calls are TRBV5-6 and TRBJ1-2; D is perhaps TRBD1 (6 bases). The CDR3 has 14 amino acids. Germline V lookup: CDR1 SGHDT, CDR2 YYEEEE. The V gene lost 6 bases and the J gene lost 4 bases, with 16 bases spanning the gap. In DNA, the CDR3 is TGTGCCAGCACCGCACGCAGGGGCGGCTATGGCTACACCTTC. Translation gives CASTARRGGYGYTF.

This clonotype was counted only a few times. The chain combines TRBV20-1 with TRBJ2-3; TRBD2 matches at 7 bases. Germline V gene data show CDR1 as DFQATT and CDR2 as SNEGSKA (reference sequence). This CDR3 spans 15 amino acids. The V and J ends lost 5 bases and 0 bases, in that order; junction bases with no gene match: 8. The CDR3, as DNA: TGCAGTGCTGCCCTCACGGGACTAAGCACAGATACGCAGTATTTT. Its protein product is CSAALTGLSTDTQYF.

The gene calls are TRBV28 and TRBJ2-6, with no clear D. CDR1 and CDR2 from the germline V gene are MDHEN and SYDVKM. This CDR3 is built from 12 residues. Trimming took 7 bases from V and 4 from J, leaving 5 bases between them. CDR3 DNA sequence: TGTGCCAGCACCCCAGGGGCCAACGTCCTGACTTTC. Its protein is CASTPGANVLTF.

This chain uses TRBV5-1 with TRBJ2-7; 9 bases fit TRBD2. CDR3 length equals 15 residues. With 3 bases clipped from V and 3 bases from J, the junction kept 7 bases outside the gene matches. In germline, CDR1 is SGHRS, CDR2 YFSETQ. The CDR3 here is CASSSGTSKNYEQYF. CDR3 nucleotides: TGCGCCAGCAGCTCCGGGACTAGCAAAAACTACGAGCAGTACTTC. Combining the CDR3 with reference TRBV5-1 and TRBJ2-7 gives the whole variable domain KAGVTQTPRYLIKTRGQQVTLSCSPISGHRSVSWYQQTPGQGLQFLFEYFSETQRNKGNFPGRFSGRQFSNSRSEMNVSTLELGDSALYLCASSSGTSKNYEQYFGPGTRLTVT.

This clonotype occurred a few times. This sequence joins TRBV28 and TRBJ2-1, with unresolved D. Germline CDR1 reads MDHEN; CDR2 reads SYDVKM. The CDR3 consists of 12 residues. The CDR3 DNA reads TGTGCTTCAATGCTTTCCTACAATGAGCAGTTCTTC. Amino acid sequence: CASMLSYNEQFF.

The V call is TRBV5-1, the J call TRBJ2-1; 10 bases agree with TRBD2. CDR3 size: 15 residues. The ends lost 0 bases at V and 9 bases at J; junction bases unmatched: 6. Looked up from germline, CDR1 is SGHRS and CDR2 is YFSETQ. The DNA for the CDR3 is TGCGCCAGCAGCTTGGAACTAGCGGGGTTCCGTGAGCAGTTCTTC. It codes for CASSLELAGFREQFF.

Remarks on this clonotype: This could be a read error, since a much larger clone is one nucleotide away. The chain is built from TRBV6-5 and TRBJ2-7; unclear D gene. The CDR3 runs to 14 residues. The ends were cut back, 0 bases at V and 7 bases at J, with 13 bases in the middle. Looked up from germline, CDR1 is MNHEY and CDR2 is SVGAGI. CDR3 DNA sequence: TGTGCCAGCAGTTACTCTGACTGGGAAGGTGAGCAGTACTTC. This sequence encodes CASSYSDWEGEQYF.